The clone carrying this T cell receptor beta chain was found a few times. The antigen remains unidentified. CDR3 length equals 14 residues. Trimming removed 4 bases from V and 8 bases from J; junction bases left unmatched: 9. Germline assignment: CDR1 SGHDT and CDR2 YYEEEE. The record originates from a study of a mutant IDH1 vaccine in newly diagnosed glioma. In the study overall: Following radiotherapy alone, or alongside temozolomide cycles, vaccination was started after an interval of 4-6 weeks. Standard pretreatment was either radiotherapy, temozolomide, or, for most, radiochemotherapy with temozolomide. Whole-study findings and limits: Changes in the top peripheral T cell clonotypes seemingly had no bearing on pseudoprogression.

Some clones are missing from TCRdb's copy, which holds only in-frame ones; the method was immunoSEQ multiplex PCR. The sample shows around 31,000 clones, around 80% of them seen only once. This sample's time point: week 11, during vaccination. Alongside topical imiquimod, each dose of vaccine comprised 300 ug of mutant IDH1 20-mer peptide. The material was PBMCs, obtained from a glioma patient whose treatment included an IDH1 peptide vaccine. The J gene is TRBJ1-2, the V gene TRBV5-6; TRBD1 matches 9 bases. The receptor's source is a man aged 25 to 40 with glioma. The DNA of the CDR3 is TGTGCCAGCAGCCATAACAGGGGGCTCGGCGGCTACACCTTC. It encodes CASSHNRGLGGYTF.